One sample yielded the 15 T cell receptor beta chains listed below, sequenced in a study of T cells in Graves' hyperthyroidism and ophthalmopathy. Amplification yielded TCR beta CDR3 regions, with RNA transcripts as the source. The TCR CDR3 first-round RT-PCR relied on the HTBI primer set. TCRdb reanalysed the multiplex PCR reads using MiXCR and keeps one entry per CDR3 protein. The sample includes about 360,000 distinct CDR3 sequences, 13% of them seen just once. The sample consisted of blood. These receptors originate from a woman aged 18-29 years with Graves' hyperthyroidism.

This clonotype was counted many times. The chain's CDR3 is CASSPNRGSGTEQYF. CDR3 nucleotides: TGTGCCAGCAGCCCCAATAGGGGGTCTGGGACCGAGCAGTACTTC. The V gene is TRBV14, the J gene TRBJ2-7; the D gene is possibly TRBD1 (6 bases). Germline loops: CDR1 SGHDN, CDR2 FVKESK. V lost 4 bases, J lost 6 bases, and 19 bases lay in between. The CDR3 length is 15 residues.

The V and J genes are TRBV28 and TRBJ2-3; TRBD2 aligns across 9 bases. The J segment lost 5 bases and the V segment lost 8 bases, leaving 5 bases of the junction unmatched. CDR1 MDHEN and CDR2 SYDVKM come from the germline V gene. The CDR3 covers 13 residues. CDR3: CASWRGGKDTQYF. The CDR3 DNA is TGTGCCAGCTGGCGGGGGGGTAAAGATACGCAGTATTTT.

This clonotype was seen more than once but under ten times. The chain joins TRBV7-4 to TRBJ1-4; 8 bases align to TRBD1. Germline CDR1 reads SGHVT; CDR2 reads SQSDAQ. After removal of 4 bases from V and 7 bases from J, the junction contained 14 bases not matched to a gene. This CDR3 contains 17 residues. The CDR3 spells CASSSLRRQGIGEKLFF. The CDR3 region has the DNA TGTGCCAGCAGCTCTCTCCGCCGACAGGGGATCGGTGAAAAACTGTTTTTT.

The sample holds many counts of this clonotype. CDR3 sequence: CSATFPTGGSVYEQYF. Written as DNA, the CDR3 is TGCAGTGCTACCTTCCCCACAGGGGGTTCTGTCTACGAGCAGTACTTC. The chain carries TRBV20-1 and TRBJ2-7, with TRBD1 identical over 8 bases. There are 16 residues in the CDR3. Germline V gene data show CDR1 as DFQATT and CDR2 as SNEGSKA (reference sequence). Trimming removed 4 bases from V and 3 bases from J; junction bases left unmatched: 14.

This clonotype appeared many times. V is TRBV6-1 and J is TRBJ2-7; the match to TRBD1 covers 11 bases. This CDR3 has 13 amino acids. Germline V gene sequence: CDR1 MNHNS, CDR2 SASEGT. Losses at the gene ends were 7 bases for V and 9 bases for J; bases not matched to a gene: 8. The CDR3 DNA reads TGTGCCAGCACTTGGACAGGGGGCTCCTGGCAGTACTTC. As protein: CASTWTGGSWQYF.

This clonotype was detected ten times or more. The J gene is TRBJ2-5, the V gene TRBV6-1; D possibly corresponds to TRBD1 (5 bases). Germline values: CDR1 MNHNS, CDR2 SASEGT. This CDR3 has 13 residues. V was clipped by 6 bases and J by 2 bases, with 10 bases between them. The CDR3 is CASRGVPQETQYF. CDR3 DNA: TGTGCCAGCAGAGGGGTGCCTCAAGAGACCCAGTACTTC.

This clonotype was counted ten times or more. V and J are TRBV24-1 and TRBJ2-7, with 8 bases that match TRBD1. The CDR3 runs 14 residues. CDR1 KGHDR and CDR2 SFDVKD come from the germline V gene. The V gene end was trimmed by 4 bases and the J gene end by 8 bases; junction bases not matched to a gene: 9. The CDR3 sequence: CATSDRTGTLKQYF. Written as DNA, the CDR3 is TGTGCCACCAGTGACCGGACAGGGACTCTGAAGCAGTACTTC.

This clonotype showed up many times. The V and J genes are TRBV5-5 and TRBJ1-1, with a weak D call TRBD1 (6 bases). V was shortened by 3 bases and J by 0 bases, with 9 bases between the two germline ends. CDR1 and CDR2 from the germline V gene are SGHKS and YYEKEE (reference sequence). The CDR3 loop spans 14 amino acids. CDR3 nucleotides: TGTGCCAGCAGCTCCGACAGGTTGAACACTGAAGCTTTCTTT. Its translation is CASSSDRLNTEAFF.

This clonotype was observed at least ten times. This rearrangement joins TRBV19 to TRBJ1-2; 7 bases agree with TRBD1. Per the germline V gene, CDR1 is LNHDA and CDR2 is SQIVND (reference sequence). Trimming cost V 4 bases and J 5 bases; bases outside gene matches: 7. The CDR3 totals 14 residues. CDR3 amino acids: CASSTLGQEYGYTF. Written as DNA, the CDR3 is TGTGCCAGTAGTACCCTCGGACAGGAATATGGCTACACCTTC.

A word on this clonotype: A much larger clone lies one base from this, so it may be a read error. CDR3 region: CASSRGLAGVENNEQYF. The CDR3 DNA follows: TGTGCCAGCAGTCGCGGACTAGCGGGAGTAGAAAACAATGAGCAGTACTTC. V is TRBV13 and J is TRBJ2-1; 13 bases match TRBD2. The closer fit of TRBJ2-7 to the DNA end suggests the J call may be wrong. The length of the CDR3 is 17 residues. Germline CDR1 is PRHDT and CDR2 is FYEKMQ (reference sequence).

About this clonotype itself: With a much larger clone just one base away, this may be a read error. This chain uses TRBV2 with TRBJ1-1; D is undetermined. Per the germline V gene, CDR1 is SNHLY and CDR2 is FYNNEI. The CDR3 is 12 amino acids. CDR3 DNA sequence: TGTGCCAGCAGTGAGACCTACACTGAAGCTCTCTTT. This codes for CASSETYTEALF.

This clonotype was seen many times. The rearrangement uses TRBV3-1 and TRBJ1-2, with 7 bases aligning to TRBD1. The CDR3 length is 15 residues. With 0 bases clipped from V and 5 bases from J, the junction kept 6 bases outside the gene matches. CDR1 LGHDT and CDR2 YNNKEL come from the germline V gene (reference sequence). As DNA, the CDR3 is TGTGCCAGCAGCCAAGACCAGGGGGGGCGGTATGGCTACACCTTC. It specifies CASSQDQGGRYGYTF.

In its sample, this clonotype was seen many times. The chain carries TRBV7-2 and TRBJ2-7; perhaps D is TRBD1 or TRBD2 (5 bases each). The CDR3 contains 19 residues. Trimming pared 0 bases from V and 0 bases from J, leaving 21 bases between. The germline CDR1 and CDR2 sequences are SGHTA and FQGNSA. CDR3 sequence: CASSLAIPISGQYSYEQYF. In DNA form, the CDR3 reads TGTGCCAGCAGCTTAGCTATTCCCATCAGCGGACAATACTCCTACGAGCAGTACTTC.

At least ten counts were recorded for this clonotype. The J gene is TRBJ2-7, the V gene TRBV20-1; tentative D call: TRBD2 (6 bases). The CDR3 totals 12 residues. Germline lookup yields CDR1 DFQATT and CDR2 SNEGSKA (reference sequence). Trimming pared 3 bases from V and 7 bases from J, leaving 13 bases between. CDR3 sequence reads: CSARDAEGEQYF. CDR3 sequence (DNA): TGCAGTGCTAGGGATGCGGAGGGGGAGCAGTACTTC.

This clonotype was observed once. This sequence joins TRBV29-1 and TRBJ2-7; D is uncertain. The length of the CDR3 is 11 residues. Germline V gene data show CDR1 as SQVTM and CDR2 as ANQGSEA. Trimming stripped 3 bases from V and 7 bases from J, with 10 bases between. CDR3 DNA: TGCAGCGTTGACGTTCCTTCGGAGCAGTACTTC. Amino acids: CSVDVPSEQYF.